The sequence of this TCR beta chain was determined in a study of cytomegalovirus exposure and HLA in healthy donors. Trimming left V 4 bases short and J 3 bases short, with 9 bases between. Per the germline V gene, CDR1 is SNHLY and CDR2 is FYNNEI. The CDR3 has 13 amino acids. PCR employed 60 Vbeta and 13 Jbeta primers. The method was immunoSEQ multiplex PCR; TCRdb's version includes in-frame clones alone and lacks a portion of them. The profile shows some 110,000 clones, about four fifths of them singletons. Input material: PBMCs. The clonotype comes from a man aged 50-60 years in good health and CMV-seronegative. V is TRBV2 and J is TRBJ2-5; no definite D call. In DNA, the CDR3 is TGTGCCAGCAGTGGACTTAACAAAGAGACCCAGTACTTC. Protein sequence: CASSGLNKETQYF. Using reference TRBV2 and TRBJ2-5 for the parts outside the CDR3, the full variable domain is EPEVTQTPSHQVTQMGQEVILRCVPISNHLYFYWYRQILGQKVEFLVSFYNNEISEKSEIFDDQFSVERPDGSNFTLKIRSTKLEDSAMYFCASSGLNKETQYFGPGTRLLVL.